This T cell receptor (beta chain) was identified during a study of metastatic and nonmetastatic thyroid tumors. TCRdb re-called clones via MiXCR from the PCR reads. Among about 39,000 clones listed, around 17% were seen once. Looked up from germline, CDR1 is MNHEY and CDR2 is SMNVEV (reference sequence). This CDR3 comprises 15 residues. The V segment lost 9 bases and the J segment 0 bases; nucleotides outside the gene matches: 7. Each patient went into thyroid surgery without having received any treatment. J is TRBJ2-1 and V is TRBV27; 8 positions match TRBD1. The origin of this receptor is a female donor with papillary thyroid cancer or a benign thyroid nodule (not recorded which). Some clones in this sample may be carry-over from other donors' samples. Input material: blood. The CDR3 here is CARSRTGPSYNEQFF. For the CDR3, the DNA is TGTGCCAGAAGTAGGACAGGGCCCTCCTACAATGAGCAGTTCTTC.